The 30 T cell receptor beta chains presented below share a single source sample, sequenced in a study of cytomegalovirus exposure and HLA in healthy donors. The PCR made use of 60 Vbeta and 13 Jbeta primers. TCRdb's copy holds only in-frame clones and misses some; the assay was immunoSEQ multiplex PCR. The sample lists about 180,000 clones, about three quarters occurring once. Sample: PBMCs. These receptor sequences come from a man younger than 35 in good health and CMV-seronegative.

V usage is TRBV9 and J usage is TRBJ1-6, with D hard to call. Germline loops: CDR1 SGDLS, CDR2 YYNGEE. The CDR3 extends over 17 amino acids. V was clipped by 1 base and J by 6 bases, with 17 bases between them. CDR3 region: CASSVLGGMGSNSPLHF. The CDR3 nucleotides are TGTGCCAGCAGCGTACTCGGAGGGATGGGGAGTAATTCACCCCTCCACTTT.

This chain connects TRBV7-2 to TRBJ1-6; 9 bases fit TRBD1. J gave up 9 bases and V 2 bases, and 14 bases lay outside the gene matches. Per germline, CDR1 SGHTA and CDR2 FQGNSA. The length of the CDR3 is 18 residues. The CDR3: CASSLNTGGAGWGSPLHF. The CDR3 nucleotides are TGTGCCAGCAGCTTAAATACAGGGGGCGCGGGATGGGGTTCACCCCTCCACTTT.

The CDR3 reads CSVRQDYGYTF. Written as DNA, the CDR3 is TGCAGCGTAAGACAGGACTATGGCTACACCTTC. The chain is built from TRBV29-1 and TRBJ1-2; maybe TRBD1 (6 bases). V was trimmed by 6 bases and J by 3 bases, leaving 8 bases between them. The CDR3 totals 11 residues. Germline values: CDR1 SQVTM, CDR2 ANQGSEA.

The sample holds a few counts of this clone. CDR3 amino acids: CASTRDSTSLNTEAFF. The CDR3 nucleotides read TGTGCCAGCACTCGAGACAGCACAAGTTTGAACACTGAAGCTTTCTTT. The V and J genes are TRBV6-6 and TRBJ1-1; a possible D gene is TRBD1 (5 bases). V shed 7 bases and J shed 0 bases, with 18 bases lying between them. The CDR3 spans 16 residues. From germline, CDR1 is MNHNY and CDR2 SVGAGI (reference sequence).

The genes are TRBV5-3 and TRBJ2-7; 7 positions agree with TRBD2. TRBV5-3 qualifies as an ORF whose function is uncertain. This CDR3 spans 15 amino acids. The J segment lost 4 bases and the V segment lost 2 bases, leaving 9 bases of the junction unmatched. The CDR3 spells CARSFVIAGRYEQYF. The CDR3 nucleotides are TGTGCCAGAAGCTTTGTTATAGCGGGCCGGTACGAGCAGTACTTC.

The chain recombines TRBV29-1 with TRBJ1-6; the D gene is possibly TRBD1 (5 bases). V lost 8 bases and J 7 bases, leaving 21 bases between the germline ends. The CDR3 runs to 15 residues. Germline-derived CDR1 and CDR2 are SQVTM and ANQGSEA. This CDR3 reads CSPGLGGADNSPLHF. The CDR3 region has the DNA TGCAGCCCCGGGTTGGGAGGGGCCGACAATTCACCCCTCCACTTT.

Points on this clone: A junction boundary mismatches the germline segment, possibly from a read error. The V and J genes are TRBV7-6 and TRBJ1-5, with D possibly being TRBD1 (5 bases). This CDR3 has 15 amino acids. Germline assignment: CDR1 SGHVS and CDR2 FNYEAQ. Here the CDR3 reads CASSLAAGGNQPQHF. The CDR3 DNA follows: TGTGCCAGCAGCCTAGCTGCGGGGGGCAATCAGCCCCAGCATTTT.

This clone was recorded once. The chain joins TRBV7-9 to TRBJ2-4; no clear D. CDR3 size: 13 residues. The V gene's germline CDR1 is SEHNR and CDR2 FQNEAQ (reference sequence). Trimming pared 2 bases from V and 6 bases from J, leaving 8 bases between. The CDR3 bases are TGTGCCAGCAGCTTACTACTTACAAACATTCAGTACTTC. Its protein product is CASSLLLTNIQYF.

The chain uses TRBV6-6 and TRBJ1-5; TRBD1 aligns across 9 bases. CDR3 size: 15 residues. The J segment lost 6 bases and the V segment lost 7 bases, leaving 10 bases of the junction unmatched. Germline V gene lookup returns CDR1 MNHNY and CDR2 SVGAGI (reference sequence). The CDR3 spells CASIPGTGRGQPQHF. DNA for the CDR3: TGTGCCAGCATTCCTGGGACAGGGAGAGGTCAGCCCCAGCATTTT.

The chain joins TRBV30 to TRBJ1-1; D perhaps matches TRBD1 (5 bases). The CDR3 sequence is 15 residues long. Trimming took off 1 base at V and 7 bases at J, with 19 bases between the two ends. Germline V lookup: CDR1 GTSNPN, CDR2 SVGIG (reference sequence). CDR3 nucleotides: TGTGCCTGGAGTGCCCCGGACGCCAACGACAGTGAAGCTTTCTTT. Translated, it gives CAWSAPDANDSEAFF.

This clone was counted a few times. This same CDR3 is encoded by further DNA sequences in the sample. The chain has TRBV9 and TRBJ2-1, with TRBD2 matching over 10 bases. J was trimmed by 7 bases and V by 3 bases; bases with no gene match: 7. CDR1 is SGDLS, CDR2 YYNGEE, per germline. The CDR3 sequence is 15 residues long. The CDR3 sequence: CASSASGRAGNEQFF. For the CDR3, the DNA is TGTGCCAGCAGCGCAAGCGGGAGGGCCGGAAATGAGCAGTTCTTC.

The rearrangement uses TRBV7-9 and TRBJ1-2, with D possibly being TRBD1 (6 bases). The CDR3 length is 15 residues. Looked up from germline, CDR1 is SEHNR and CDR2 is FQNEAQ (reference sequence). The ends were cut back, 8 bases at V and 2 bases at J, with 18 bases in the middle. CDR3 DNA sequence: TGTGCCAGCTCCGAGGGAGGGGGAGGAAACTATGGCTACACCTTC. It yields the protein CASSEGGGGNYGYTF.

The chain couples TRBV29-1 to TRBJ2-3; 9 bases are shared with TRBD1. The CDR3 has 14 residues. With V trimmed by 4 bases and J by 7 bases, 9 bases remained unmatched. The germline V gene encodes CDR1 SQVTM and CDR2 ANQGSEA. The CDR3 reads CSVGMGQGGYTQYF. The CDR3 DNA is TGCAGCGTTGGAATGGGACAGGGCGGATATACGCAGTATTTT.

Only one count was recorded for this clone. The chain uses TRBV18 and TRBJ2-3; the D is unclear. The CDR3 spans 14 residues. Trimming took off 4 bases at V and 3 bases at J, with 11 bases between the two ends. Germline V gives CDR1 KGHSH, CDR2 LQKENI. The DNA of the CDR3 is TGTGCCAGCTCACTCGCCAAGAGGACAGATACGCAGTATTTT. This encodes CASSLAKRTDTQYF.

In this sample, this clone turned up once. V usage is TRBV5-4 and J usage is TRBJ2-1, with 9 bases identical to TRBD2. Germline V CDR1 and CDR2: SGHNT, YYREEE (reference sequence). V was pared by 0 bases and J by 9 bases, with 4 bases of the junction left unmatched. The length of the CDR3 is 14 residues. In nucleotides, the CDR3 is TGTGCCAGCAGCTTGGGGGGTAGCGGGGGTGAGCAGTTCTTC. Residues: CASSLGGSGGEQFF.

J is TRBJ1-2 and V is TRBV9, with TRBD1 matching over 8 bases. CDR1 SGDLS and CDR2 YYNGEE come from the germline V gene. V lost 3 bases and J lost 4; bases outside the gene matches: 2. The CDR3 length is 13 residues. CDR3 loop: CASSEQGGYGYTF. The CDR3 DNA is TGTGCCAGCAGCGAACAGGGGGGCTATGGCTACACCTTC.

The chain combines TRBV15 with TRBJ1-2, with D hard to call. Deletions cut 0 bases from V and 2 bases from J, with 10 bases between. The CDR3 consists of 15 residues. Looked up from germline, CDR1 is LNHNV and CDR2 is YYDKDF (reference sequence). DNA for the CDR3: TGTGCCACCAGCAGAGAACGACTGCCAAACTATGGCTACACCTTC. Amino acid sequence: CATSRERLPNYGYTF.

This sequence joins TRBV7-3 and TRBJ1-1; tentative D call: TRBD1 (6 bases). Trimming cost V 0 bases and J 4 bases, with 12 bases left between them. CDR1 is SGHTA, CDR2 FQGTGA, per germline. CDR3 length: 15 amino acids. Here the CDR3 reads CASSLTGTGSTEAFF. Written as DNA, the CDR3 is TGTGCCAGCAGCTTAACTGGAACAGGGAGCACTGAAGCTTTCTTT.

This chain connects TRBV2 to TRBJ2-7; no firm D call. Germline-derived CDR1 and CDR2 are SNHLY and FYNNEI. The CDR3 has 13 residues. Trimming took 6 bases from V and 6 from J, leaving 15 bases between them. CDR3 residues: CASSLSPFPEQYF. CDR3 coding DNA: TGTGCCAGCAGCCTTTCTCCCTTCCCCGAGCAGTACTTC. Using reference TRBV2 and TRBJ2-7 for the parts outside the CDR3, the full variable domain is EPEVTQTPSHQVTQMGQEVILRCVPISNHLYFYWYRQILGQKVEFLVSFYNNEISEKSEIFDDQFSVERPDGSNFTLKIRSTKLEDSAMYFCASSLSPFPEQYFGPGTRLTVT.

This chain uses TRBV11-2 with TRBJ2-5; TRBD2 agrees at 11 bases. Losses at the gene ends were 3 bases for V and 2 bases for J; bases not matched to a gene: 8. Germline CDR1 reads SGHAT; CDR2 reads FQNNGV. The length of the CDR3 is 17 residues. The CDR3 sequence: CASSLFALAGGQETQYF. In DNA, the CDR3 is TGTGCCAGCAGCTTGTTTGCTCTAGCGGGGGGTCAAGAGACCCAGTACTTC.

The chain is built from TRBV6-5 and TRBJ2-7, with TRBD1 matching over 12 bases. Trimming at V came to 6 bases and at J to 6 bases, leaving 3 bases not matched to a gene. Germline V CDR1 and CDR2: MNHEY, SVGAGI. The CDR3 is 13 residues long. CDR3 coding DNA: TGTGCCAGCAGAGGGACAGGGGGCAGCGAGCAGTACTTC. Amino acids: CASRGTGGSEQYF.

The CDR3 DNA follows: TGTGCCAGTAGTACCGGCTCCTACGAGCAGTACTTC. The encoded protein is CASSTGSYEQYF. The gene calls are TRBV19 and TRBJ2-7, with no clear D. This CDR3 is 12 amino acids long. Germline V gives CDR1 LNHDA, CDR2 SQIVND (reference sequence). V lost 4 bases, J lost 0 bases, and 4 bases lay in between.

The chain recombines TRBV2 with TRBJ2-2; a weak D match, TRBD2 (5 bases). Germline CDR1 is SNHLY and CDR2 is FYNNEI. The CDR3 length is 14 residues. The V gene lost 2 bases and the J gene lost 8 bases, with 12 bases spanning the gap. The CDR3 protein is CASSELTEAGELFF. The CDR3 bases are TGTGCCAGCAGTGAATTGACGGAGGCAGGGGAGCTGTTTTTT.

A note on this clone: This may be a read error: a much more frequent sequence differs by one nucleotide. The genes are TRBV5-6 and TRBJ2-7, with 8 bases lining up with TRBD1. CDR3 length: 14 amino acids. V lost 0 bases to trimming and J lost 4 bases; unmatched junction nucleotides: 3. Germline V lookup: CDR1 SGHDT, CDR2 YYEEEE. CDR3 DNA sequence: TGTGCCAGCAGCTTGGGGGGACAGGTTTACGAGCAGTACTTC. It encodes CASSLGGQVYEQYF.

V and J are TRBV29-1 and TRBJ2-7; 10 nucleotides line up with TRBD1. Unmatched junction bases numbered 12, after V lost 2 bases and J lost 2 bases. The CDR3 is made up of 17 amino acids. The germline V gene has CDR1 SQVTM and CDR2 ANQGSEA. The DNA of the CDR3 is TGCAGCGTTGAAACCCCATTCGGACAGGGGGACCCCTACGAGCAGTACTTC. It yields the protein CSVETPFGQGDPYEQYF.

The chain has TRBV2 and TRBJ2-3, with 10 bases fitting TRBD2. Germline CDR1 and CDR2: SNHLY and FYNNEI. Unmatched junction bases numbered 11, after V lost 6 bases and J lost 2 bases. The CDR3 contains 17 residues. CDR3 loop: CASSPFIAGGNTDTQYF. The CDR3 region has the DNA TGTGCCAGCAGCCCATTCATAGCGGGGGGTAACACAGATACGCAGTATTTT.

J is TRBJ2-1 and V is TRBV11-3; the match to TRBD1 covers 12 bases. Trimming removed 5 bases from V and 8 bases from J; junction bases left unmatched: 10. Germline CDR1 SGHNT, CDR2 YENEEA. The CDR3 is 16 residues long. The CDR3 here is CASSARDRGRWDEQFF. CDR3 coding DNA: TGTGCCAGCAGCGCCCGGGACAGGGGGCGCTGGGATGAGCAGTTCTTC.

The CDR3 protein is CASTEGGSPSYEQYF. The CDR3 DNA follows: TGTGCCAGCACCGAAGGAGGATCCCCCTCCTACGAGCAGTACTTC. This chain links TRBV28 with TRBJ2-7; TRBD2 is a possible D gene (5 bases). CDR3 length equals 15 residues. In germline, CDR1 is MDHEN, CDR2 SYDVKM. V was pared by 7 bases and J by 0 bases, with 16 bases between.

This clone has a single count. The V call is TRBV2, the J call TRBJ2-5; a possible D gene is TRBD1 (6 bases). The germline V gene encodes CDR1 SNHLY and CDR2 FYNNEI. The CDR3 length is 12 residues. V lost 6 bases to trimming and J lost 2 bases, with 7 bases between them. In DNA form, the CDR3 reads TGTGCCAGCAGGGGGGCACAAGAGACCCAGTACTTC. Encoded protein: CASRGAQETQYF.

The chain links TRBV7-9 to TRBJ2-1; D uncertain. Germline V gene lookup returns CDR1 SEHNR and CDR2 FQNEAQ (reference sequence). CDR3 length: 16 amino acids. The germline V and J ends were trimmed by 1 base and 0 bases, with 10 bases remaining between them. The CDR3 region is CASSLVGMSSYNEQFF. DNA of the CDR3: TGTGCCAGCAGCTTAGTGGGCATGAGCTCCTACAATGAGCAGTTCTTC.